This T cell receptor beta chain was retrieved from a study of glioma-infiltrating T cells. This clonotype was recorded a few times. TCR alpha and beta CDR3 regions were amplified from RNA using iRepertoire nested multiplex PCR. TCRdb redid the calling of the multiplex PCR reads with MiXCR, one entry per CDR3 protein. This table holds roughly 100,000 distinct CDR3 sequences, 25% to 30% found once. Germline CDR1 reads DFQATT; CDR2 reads SNEGSKA (reference sequence). The CDR3 runs to 12 residues. After removal of 1 base from V and 13 bases from J, the junction contained 4 bases not matched to a gene. Sample: glioma tissue, nonneoplastic brain tissue, or PBMCs (not recorded which). The chain combines TRBV20-1 with TRBJ2-3; 11 bases align to TRBD2. This TCR was sampled from a human donor with low-grade glioma or glioblastoma, undergoing nonglioma brain surgery, or in good health (not recorded which). Here the CDR3 DNA reads TGCAGTGCTAGAGTAGCGGGGGGGCACAAGTATTTT. This encodes CSARVAGGHKYF.